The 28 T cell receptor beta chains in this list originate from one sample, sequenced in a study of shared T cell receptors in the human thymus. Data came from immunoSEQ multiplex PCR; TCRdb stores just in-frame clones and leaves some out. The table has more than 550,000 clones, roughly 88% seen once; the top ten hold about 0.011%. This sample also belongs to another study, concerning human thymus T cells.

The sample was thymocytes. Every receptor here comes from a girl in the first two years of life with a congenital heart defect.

The CDR3 nucleotides are TGTGCCAGCAGCTTGGTGAGGGTACATGAGCAGTTCTTC. It encodes CASSLVRVHEQFF. The rearrangement links TRBV7-9 to TRBJ2-1, with D possibly being TRBD2 (5 bases). V lost 3 bases and J 8 bases, leaving 11 bases between the germline ends. The CDR3 is made up of 13 amino acids. Germline V gene lookup returns CDR1 SEHNR and CDR2 FQNEAQ (reference sequence).

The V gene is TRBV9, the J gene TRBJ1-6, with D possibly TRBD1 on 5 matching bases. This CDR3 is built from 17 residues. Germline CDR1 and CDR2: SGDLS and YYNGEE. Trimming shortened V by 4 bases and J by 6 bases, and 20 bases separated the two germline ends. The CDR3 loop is CASSPTRAGPFNSPLHF. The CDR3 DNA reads TGTGCCAGCAGCCCTACCAGGGCAGGCCCCTTTAATTCACCCCTCCACTTT.

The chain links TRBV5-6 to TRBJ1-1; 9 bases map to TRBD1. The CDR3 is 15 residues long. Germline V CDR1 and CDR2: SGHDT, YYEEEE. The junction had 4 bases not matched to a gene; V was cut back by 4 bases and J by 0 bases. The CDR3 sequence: CASSINRGLNTEAFF. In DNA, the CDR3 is TGTGCCAGCAGCATCAACAGGGGGCTGAACACTGAAGCTTTCTTT. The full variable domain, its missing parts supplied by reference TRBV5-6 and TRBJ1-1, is DAGVTQSPTHLIKTRGQQVTLRCSPKSGHDTVSWYQQALGQGPQFIFQYYEEEERQRGNFPDRFSGHQFPNYSSELNVNALLLGDSALYLCASSINRGLNTEAFFGQGTRLTVV.

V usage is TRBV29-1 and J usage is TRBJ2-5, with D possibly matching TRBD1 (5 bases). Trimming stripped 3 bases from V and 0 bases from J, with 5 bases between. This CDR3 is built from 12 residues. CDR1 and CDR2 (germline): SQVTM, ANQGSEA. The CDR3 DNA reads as TGCAGCGTTGACAGGGACCAAGAGACCCAGTACTTC. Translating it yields CSVDRDQETQYF. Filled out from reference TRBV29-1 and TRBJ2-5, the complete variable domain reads SAVISQKPSRDICQRGTSLTIQCQVDSQVTMMFWYRQQPGQSLTLIATANQGSEATYESGFVIDKFPISRPNLTFSTLTVSNMSPEDSSIYLCSVDRDQETQYFGPGTRLLVL.

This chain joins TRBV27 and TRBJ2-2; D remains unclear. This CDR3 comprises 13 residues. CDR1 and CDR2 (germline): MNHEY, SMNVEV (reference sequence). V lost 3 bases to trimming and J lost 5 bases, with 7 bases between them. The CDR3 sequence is CASSFQMTGELFF. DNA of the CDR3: TGTGCCAGCAGTTTTCAAATGACCGGGGAGCTGTTTTTT.

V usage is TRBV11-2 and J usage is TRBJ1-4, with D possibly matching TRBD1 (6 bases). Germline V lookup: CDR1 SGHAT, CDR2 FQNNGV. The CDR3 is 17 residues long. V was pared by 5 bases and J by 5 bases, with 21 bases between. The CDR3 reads CASSPAGRGGANEKLFF. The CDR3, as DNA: TGTGCCAGCAGCCCCGCCGGCAGGGGTGGAGCGAATGAAAAACTGTTTTTT.

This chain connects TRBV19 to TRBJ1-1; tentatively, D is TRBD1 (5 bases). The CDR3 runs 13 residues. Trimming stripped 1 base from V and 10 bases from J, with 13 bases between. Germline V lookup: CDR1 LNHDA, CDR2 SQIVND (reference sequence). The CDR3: CASSIALGGGAFF. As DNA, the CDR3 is TGTGCCAGTAGTATAGCCCTGGGGGGGGGAGCTTTCTTT.

The CDR3 region has the DNA TGTGCCAGCAGTGACGGCGGGGAAGAGACCCAGTACTTC. This translates into CASSDGGEETQYF. V is TRBV2 and J is TRBJ2-5, with D perhaps matching TRBD2 (6 bases). The CDR3 loop spans 13 amino acids. The ends were cut back, 3 bases at V and 3 bases at J, with 8 bases in the middle. Germline assignment: CDR1 SNHLY and CDR2 FYNNEI.

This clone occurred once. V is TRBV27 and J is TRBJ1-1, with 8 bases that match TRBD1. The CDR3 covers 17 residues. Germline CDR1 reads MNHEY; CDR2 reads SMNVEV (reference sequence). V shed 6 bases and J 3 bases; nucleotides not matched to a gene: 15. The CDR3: CASRPINRTGCDTEAFF. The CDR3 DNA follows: TGTGCCAGCAGGCCGATCAATAGGACAGGGTGTGACACTGAAGCTTTCTTT.

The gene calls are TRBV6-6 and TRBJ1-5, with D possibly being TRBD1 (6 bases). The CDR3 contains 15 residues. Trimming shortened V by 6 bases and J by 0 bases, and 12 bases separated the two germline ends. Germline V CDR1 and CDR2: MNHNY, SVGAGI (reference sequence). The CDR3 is CASRSHRDSNQPQHF. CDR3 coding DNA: TGTGCCAGCAGATCCCACAGGGATAGCAATCAGCCCCAGCATTTT.

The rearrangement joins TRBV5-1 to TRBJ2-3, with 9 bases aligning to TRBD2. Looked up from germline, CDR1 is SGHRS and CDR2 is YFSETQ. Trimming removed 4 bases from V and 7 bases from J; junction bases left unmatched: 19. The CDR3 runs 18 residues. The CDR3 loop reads CASSRDPGRGGARHTQYF. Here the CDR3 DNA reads TGCGCCAGCAGCAGGGACCCAGGGCGGGGGGGTGCTCGGCATACGCAGTATTTT.

The CDR3 region has the DNA TGTGCCAGCAGTCCTCGGTGGAGGGGGGGGACTCCTTTTGAGCAGTACTTC. Translated: CASSPRWRGGTPFEQYF. This chain joins TRBV11-2 and TRBJ2-7; TRBD2 might be the D (7 bases). V was cut by 6 bases and J by 7 bases, with 28 bases left in between. The germline gives CDR1 SGHAT, CDR2 FQNNGV. The CDR3 has 17 residues.

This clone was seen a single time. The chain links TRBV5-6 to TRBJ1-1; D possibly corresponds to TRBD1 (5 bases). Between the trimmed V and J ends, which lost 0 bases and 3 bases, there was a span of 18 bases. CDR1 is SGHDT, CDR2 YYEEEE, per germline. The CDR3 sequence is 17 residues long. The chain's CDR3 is CASSLAGSAVSDTEAFF. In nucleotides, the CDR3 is TGTGCCAGCAGCTTGGCAGGGTCTGCCGTCTCGGACACTGAAGCTTTCTTT.

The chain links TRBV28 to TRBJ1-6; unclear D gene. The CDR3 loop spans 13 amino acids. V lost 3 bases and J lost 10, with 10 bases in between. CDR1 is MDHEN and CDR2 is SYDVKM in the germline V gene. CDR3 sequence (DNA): TGTGCCAGCAGTTTTGACATATCCTCACCCCTCCACTTT. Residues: CASSFDISSPLHF.

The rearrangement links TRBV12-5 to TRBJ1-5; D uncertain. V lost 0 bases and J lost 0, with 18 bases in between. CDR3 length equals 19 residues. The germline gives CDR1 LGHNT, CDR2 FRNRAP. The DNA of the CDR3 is TGTGCTAGTGGTTTGGTACGGAGACACGGGGATTATAGCAATCAGCCCCAGCATTTT. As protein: CASGLVRRHGDYSNQPQHF.

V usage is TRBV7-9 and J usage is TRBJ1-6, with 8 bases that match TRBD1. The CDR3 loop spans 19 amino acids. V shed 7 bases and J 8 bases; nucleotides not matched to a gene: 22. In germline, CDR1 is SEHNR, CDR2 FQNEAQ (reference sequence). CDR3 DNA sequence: TGTGCCAGCACCCGGACCCCCGGGACAGGAATGTATTGGGATTCACCCCTCCACTTT. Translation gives CASTRTPGTGMYWDSPLHF.

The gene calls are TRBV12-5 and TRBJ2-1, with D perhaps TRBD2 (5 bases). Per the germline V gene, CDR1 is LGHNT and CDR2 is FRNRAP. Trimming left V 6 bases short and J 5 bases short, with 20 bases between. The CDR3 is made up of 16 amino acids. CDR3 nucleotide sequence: TGTGCTAGTGGCCCCGTGGAGGCTAGCCTTAACAATGAGCAGTTCTTC. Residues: CASGPVEASLNNEQFF.

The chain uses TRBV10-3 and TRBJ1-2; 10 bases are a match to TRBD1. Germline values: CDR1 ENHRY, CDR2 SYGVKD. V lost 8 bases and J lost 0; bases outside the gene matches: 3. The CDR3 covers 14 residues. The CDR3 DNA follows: TGTGCCATCCGACAGGGGGCGACTAACTATGGCTACACCTTC. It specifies CAIRQGATNYGYTF.

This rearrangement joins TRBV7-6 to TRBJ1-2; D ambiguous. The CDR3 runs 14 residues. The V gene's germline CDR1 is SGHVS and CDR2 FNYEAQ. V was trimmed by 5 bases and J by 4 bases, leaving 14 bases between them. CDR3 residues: CASSLLTPFYGYTF. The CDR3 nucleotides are TGTGCCAGCAGCCTGCTGACTCCTTTCTATGGCTACACCTTC. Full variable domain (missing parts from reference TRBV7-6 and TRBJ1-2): GAGVSQSPRYKVTKRGQDVALRCDPISGHVSLYWYRQALGQGPEFLTYFNYEAQQDKSGLPNDRFSAERPEGSISTLTIQRTEQRDSAMYRCASSLLTPFYGYTFGSGTRLTVV.

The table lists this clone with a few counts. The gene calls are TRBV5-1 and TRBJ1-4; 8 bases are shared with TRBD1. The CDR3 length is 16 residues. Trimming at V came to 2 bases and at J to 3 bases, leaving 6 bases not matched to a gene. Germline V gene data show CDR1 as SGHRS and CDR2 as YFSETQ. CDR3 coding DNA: TGCGCCAGCAGCTTTTCCCAGGGGGCGGCTAATGAAAAACTGTTTTTT. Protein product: CASSFSQGAANEKLFF.

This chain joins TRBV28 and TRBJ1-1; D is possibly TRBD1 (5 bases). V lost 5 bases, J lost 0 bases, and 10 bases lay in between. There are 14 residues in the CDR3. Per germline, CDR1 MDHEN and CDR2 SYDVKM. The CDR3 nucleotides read TGTGCCAGCAGTCACAGGATCCTGAACACTGAAGCTTTCTTT. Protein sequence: CASSHRILNTEAFF.

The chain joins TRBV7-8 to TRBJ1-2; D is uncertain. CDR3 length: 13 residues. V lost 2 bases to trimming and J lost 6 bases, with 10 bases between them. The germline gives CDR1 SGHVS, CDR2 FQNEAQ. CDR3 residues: CASSLWQVDGYTF. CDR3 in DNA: TGTGCCAGCAGCTTATGGCAGGTTGATGGCTACACCTTC. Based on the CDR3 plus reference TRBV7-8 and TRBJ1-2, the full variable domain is GAGVSQSPRYKVAKRGQDVALRCDPISGHVSLFWYQQALGQGPEFLTYFQNEAQLDKSGLPSDRFFAERPEGSVSTLKIQRTQQEDSAVYLCASSLWQVDGYTFGSGTRLTVV.

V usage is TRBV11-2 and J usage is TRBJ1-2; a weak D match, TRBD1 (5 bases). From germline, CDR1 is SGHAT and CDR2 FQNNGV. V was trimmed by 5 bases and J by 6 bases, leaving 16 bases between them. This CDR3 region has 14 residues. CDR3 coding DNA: TGTGCCAGCAGCGTTAGGTGGAGGGGAGATGGCTACACCTTC. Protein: CASSVRWRGDGYTF. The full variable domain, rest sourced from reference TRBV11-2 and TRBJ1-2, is EAGVAQSPRYKIIEKRQSVAFWCNPISGHATLYWYQQILGQGPKLLIQFQNNGVVDDSQLPKDRFSAERLKGVDSTLKIQPAKLEDSAVYLCASSVRWRGDGYTFGSGTRLTVV.

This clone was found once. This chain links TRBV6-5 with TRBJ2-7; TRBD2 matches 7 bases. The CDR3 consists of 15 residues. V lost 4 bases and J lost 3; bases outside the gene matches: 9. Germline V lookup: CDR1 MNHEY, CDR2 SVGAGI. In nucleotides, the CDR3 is TGTGCCAGCAGTTCACGTTACAGGACTAGCTACGAGCAGTACTTC. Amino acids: CASSSRYRTSYEQYF.

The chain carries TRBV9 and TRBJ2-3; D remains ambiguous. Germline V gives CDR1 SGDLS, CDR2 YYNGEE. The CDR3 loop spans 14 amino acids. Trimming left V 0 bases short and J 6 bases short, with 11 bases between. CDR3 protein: CASSVGGAIDTQYF. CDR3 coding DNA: TGTGCCAGCAGCGTAGGTGGAGCGATTGATACGCAGTATTTT.

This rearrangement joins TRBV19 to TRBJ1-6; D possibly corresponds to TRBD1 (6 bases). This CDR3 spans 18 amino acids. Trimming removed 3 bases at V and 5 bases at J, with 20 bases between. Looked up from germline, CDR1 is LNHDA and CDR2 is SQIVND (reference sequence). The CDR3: CASSIIGDKGSNNSPLHF. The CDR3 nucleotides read TGTGCCAGTAGTATTATTGGGGACAAGGGAAGCAATAATTCACCCCTCCACTTT. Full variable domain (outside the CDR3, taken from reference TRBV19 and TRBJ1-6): DGGITQSPKYLFRKEGQNVTLSCEQNLNHDAMYWYRQDPGQGLRLIYYSQIVNDFQKGDIAEGYSVSREKKESFPLTVTSAQKNPTAFYLCASSIIGDKGSNNSPLHFGNGTRLTVT.

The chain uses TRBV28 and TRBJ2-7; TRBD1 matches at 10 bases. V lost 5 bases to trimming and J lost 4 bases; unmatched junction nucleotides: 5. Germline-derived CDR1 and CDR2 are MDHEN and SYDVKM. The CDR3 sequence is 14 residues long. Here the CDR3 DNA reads TGTGCCAGCAGTCTCCCGGGACAGGGGTACGAGCAGTACTTC. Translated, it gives CASSLPGQGYEQYF.

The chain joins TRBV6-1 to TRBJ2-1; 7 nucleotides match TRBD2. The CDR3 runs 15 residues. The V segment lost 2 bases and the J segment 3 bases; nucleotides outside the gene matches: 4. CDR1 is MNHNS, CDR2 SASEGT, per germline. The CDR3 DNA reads TGTGCCAGCAGTGAACTAAGCGGGGTCTACAATGAGCAGTTCTTC. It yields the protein CASSELSGVYNEQFF.